The present TCR beta chain was sequenced within a study of T cell changes during pregnancy in multiple sclerosis. TCRdb's table, derived via immunoSEQ multiplex PCR, lists solely in-frame clones and lacks some. The sample holds about 34,000 clones, roughly 90% seen once. CDR3 size: 14 residues. The V and J ends lost 1 base and 2 bases respectively, with 9 bases between them. Germline CDR1 SGHAT, CDR2 FQNNGV. Sequenced material: CD8+ T cells from peripheral blood mononuclear cells, taken in the third trimester of pregnancy. This TCR came from a female donor with multiple sclerosis, enrolled in a pregnancy study. The V call is TRBV11-2, the J call TRBJ2-7; the D gene is possibly TRBD1 (6 bases). The CDR3 DNA reads as TGTGCCAGCAGCTTAGGACAGGACCCCTACGAGCAGTACTTC. The encoded protein is CASSLGQDPYEQYF.